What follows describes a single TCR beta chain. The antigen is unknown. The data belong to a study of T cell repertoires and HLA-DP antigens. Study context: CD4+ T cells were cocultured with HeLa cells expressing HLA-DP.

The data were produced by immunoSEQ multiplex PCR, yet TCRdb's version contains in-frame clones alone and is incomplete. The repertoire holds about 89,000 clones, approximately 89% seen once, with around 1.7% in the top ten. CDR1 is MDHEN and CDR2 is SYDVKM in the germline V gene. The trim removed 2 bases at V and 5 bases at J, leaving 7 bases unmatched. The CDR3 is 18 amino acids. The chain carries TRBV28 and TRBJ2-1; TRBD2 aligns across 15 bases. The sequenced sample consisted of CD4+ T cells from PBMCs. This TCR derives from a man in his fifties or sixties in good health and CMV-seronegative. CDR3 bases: TGTGCCAGCAGTTTACGCCGGACTAGCGGGAGGGCCGACAATGAGCAGTTCTTC. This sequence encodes CASSLRRTSGRADNEQFF.